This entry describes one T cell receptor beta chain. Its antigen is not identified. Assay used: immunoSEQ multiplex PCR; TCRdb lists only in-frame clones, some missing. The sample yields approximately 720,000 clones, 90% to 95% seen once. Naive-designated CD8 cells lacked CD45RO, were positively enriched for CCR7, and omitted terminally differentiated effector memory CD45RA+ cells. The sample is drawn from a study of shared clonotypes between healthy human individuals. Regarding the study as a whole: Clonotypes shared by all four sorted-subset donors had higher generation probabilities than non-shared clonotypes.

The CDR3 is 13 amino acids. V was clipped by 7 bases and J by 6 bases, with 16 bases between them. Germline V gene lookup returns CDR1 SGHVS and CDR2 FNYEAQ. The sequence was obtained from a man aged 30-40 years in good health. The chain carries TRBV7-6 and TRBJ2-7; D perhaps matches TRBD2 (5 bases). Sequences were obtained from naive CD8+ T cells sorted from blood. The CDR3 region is CASILGESGEQYF. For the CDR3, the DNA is TGTGCCAGCATCCTCGGGGAGTCGGGCGAGCAGTACTTC.